Sequencing of this T cell receptor (beta chain) was carried out in a study of control samples from healthy donors and cancer patients. Data came from immunoSEQ multiplex PCR; TCRdb stores just in-frame clones and leaves some out. This sample has about 120,000 clones; approximately 93% occur once, and the top ten carry approximately 8%. The CDR3 loop spans 16 amino acids. CDR1 and CDR2 (germline): LGHNA, YNFKEQ. J lost 4 bases, V lost 5 bases, and 7 bases had no gene match. V and J are TRBV4-2 and TRBJ2-2; 10 positions agree with TRBD1. Sample: blood. The receptor's source is a woman aged 18-35 years in good health. As DNA, the CDR3 is TGTGCCAGCAGCGAAGGAGACAGGGGGCGCACCGGGGAGCTGTTTTTT. Amino acid sequence: CASSEGDRGRTGELFF.